The sequence of this TCR beta chain was determined in a study of T cell responses to AZD1222 COVID-19 vaccine. Across the whole study: Timing groups of about 4 and about 12 weeks for second doses were pooled. Points from the study as a whole: Breadth and depth of Spike-specific TCRs rose after two AZD1222 doses. Without day 14 samples, only post-peak T cell repertoires were studied.

Sequencing was performed with immunoSEQ multiplex PCR; in TCRdb, only in-frame clones are kept and a portion is missing. The sample shows over 150,000 clones, 90% of them seen only once. To note about this clone: Its antigen is still unknown.

V dropped 6 bases and J dropped 1 base, with 9 bases sitting between them. Per the germline V gene, CDR1 is SNHLY and CDR2 is FYNNEI. This CDR3 has 13 amino acids. This clonotype was obtained from an adult in good health. This material consisted of peripheral blood, taken on day 0 of AZD1222 vaccination. The V call is TRBV2, the J call TRBJ1-1; perhaps TRBD1 as D (6 bases). In DNA, the CDR3 is TGTGCCAGCAGGGCACAGGGGAACACTGAAGCTTTCTTT. This encodes CASRAQGNTEAFF.